The clone carrying this T cell receptor delta chain was counted only a few times. Its target is not known. The protein TCRdb gives is from a much larger clone and does not agree with this DNA's translation at residues 6 and 14, likely a read error; the protein shown here comes from the DNA. TRG and TRD sequences were obtained from every sorted gammadelta sample. TCRdb re-called clones from the multiplex PCR reads via CATT. Found here are tens of thousands of delta-chain clones, approximately 1.4% of them singletons; the top ten hold roughly 8.1%. These data originate in a study of γδ T cells in repeated Plasmodium falciparum infection. Study conclusions and caveats: Malian donors came from one small rural village, predominantly one ethnic group.

Bulk repertoires came from Vgamma9/Vdelta2+ or Vdelta2-negative gammadelta T cells flow-sorted from PBMC. Germline-derived CDR1 and CDR2 are GEAIGNYY and EKD. The length of the CDR3 is 17 residues. The sequence derives from a pool of human donors (malaria-infected and uninfected, not separated). The sample consisted of gamma-delta T cells from blood. V is TRDV2 and J is TRDJ1; D unclear. Matching the DNA to germline supplied the J gene, which TCRdb does not give. In DNA, the CDR3 is TGTGCCTGTGACACCGCGTCCTCTCCGGGGTACACCGATGAACTCATCTTT. It codes for CACDTASSPGYTDELIF.